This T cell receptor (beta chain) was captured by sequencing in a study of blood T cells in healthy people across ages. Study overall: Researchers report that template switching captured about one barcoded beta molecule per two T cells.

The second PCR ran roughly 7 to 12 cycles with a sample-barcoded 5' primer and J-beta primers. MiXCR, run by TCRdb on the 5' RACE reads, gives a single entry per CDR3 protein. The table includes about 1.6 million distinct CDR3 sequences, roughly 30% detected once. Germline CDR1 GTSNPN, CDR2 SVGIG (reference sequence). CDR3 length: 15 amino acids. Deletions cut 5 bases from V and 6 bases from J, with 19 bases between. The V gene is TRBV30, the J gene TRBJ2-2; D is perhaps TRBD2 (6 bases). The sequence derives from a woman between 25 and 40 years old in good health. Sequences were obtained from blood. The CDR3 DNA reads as TGTGCCTGGGATTCGAGGCGGGGCGTTTCCGGGGAGCTGTTTTTT. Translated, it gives CAWDSRRGVSGELFF. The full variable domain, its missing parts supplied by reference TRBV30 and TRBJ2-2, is SQTIHQWPATLVQPVGSPLSLECTVEGTSNPNLYWYRQAAGRGLQLLFYSVGIGQISSEVPQNLSASRPQDRQFILSSKKLLLSDSGFYLCAWDSRRGVSGELFFGEGSRLTVL.